This T cell receptor (beta chain) was identified in a study of Ad26.COV2.S vaccination and SARS-CoV-2 variants. On the study more broadly: Ad26.COV2.S shots went into the muscle once or twice, 56 days apart.

Whole-study findings and limits: Spike-specific TCR breadth ran higher among vaccine recipients than placebo recipients.

Treatment indicated: about 20 received Ad26.COV2.S at low or high dose, single or two shots; about 5 received placebo; per-sample allocation not given. The samples were gathered on day 63 after the first injection of vaccine or placebo. The study used a vaccine consisting of an Ad26 vector that expressed Wuhan-strain SARS-CoV-2 spike. CDR1 MNHEY and CDR2 SVGAGI come from the germline V gene. The CDR3 contains 15 residues. This clone came up a few times. No antigen is known for it. At one end, the junction sequence differs from germline, possibly due to a read error. This table comes from immunoSEQ multiplex PCR, and its TCRdb copy is limited to in-frame clones, with some not included. The sample carries approximately 280,000 clones, roughly 86% recorded once.

Source: peripheral blood, taken in a trial of Ad26.COV2.S vaccine versus placebo. The sequence came from a person aged 18-65 years who received the Ad26.COV2.S COVID-19 vaccine or a placebo. The J gene is TRBJ1-1, the V gene TRBV6-5, with no clear D. The CDR3 reads CASSYSTGMKTEAFF. The CDR3 nucleotides are TGTGCCAGCAGTTACTCGACGGGGATGAAGACTGAAGCTTTCTTT.